This T cell receptor beta chain was captured in a study of cytomegalovirus exposure and HLA in healthy donors. The germline CDR1 and CDR2 sequences are GTSNPN and SVGIG (reference sequence). CDR3 length equals 15 residues. V lost 0 bases, J lost 1 base, and 10 bases lay in between. A few counts support this clone. The PCR employed 60 Vbeta primers together with 13 Jbeta primers. The data were produced by immunoSEQ multiplex PCR, yet TCRdb's version contains in-frame clones alone and is incomplete. The sample carries some 96,000 clones, roughly 76% recorded once. The sequence came from a man aged 40-55 years in good health and CMV-seronegative. The material sequenced was PBMCs. The V and J genes are TRBV30 and TRBJ1-5, with a possible D match to TRBD1 (5 bases). Here the CDR3 reads CAWSVQEFSNQPQHF. The CDR3 DNA follows: TGTGCCTGGAGTGTACAGGAGTTCAGCAATCAGCCCCAGCATTTT.